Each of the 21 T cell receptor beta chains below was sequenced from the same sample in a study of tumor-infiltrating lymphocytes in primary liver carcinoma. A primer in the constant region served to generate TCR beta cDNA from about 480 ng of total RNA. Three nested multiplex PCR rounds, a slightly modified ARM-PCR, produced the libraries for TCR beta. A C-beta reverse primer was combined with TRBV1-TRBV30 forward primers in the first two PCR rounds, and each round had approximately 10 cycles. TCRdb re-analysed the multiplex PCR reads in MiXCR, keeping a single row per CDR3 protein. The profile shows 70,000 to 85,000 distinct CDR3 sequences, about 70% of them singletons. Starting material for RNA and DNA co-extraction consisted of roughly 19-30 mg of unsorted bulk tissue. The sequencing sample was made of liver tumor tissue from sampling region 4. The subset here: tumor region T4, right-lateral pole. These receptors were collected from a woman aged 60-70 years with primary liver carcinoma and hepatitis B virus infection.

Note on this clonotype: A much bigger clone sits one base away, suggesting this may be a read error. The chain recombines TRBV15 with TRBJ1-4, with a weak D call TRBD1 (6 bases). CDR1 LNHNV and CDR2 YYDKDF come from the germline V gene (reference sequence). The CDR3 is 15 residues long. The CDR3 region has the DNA TGTGTCACCAGCAGAGTCCACAGGGACGATGAAAAACTGTTTTTT. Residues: CVTSRVHRDDEKLFF.

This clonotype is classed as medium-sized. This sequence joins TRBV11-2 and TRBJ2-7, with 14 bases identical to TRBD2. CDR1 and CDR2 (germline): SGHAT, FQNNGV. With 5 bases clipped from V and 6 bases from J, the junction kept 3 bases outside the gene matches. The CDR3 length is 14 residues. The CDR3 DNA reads TGTGCCAGCAGCAAAGGACTAGCGGGAGGCGAGCAGTACTTC. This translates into CASSKGLAGGEQYF.

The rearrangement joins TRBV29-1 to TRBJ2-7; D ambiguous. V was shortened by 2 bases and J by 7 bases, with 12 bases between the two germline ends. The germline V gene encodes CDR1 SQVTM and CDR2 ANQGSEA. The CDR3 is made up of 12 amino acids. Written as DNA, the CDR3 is TGCAGCGTTGAAAGGGTGGCCAGGGAGCAGTACTTC. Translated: CSVERVAREQYF.

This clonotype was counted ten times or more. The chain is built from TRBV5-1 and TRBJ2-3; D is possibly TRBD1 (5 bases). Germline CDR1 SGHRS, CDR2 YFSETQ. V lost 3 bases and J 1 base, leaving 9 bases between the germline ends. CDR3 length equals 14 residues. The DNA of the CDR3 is TGCGCCAGCAGCTCGACAGCACGCACAGATACGCAGTATTTT. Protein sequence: CASSSTARTDTQYF.

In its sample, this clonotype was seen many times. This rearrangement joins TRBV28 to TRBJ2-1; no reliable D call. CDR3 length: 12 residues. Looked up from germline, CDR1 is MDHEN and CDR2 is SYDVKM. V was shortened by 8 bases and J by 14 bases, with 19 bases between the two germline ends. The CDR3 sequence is CASALLGGEEFF. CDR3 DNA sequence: TGTGCCAGCGCTTTATTGGGCGGAGAGGAGTTCTTC.

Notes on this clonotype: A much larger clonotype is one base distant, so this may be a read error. The CDR3 DNA reads TGTGCCAGCAGTTTATTTGTCAAGACGGAAGCTTTCTTT. Translating gives CASSLFVKTEAFF. The chain joins TRBV28 to TRBJ1-1; D is unclear. Deletions cut 1 base from V and 8 bases from J, with 11 bases between. The length of the CDR3 is 13 residues. CDR1 is MDHEN and CDR2 is SYDVKM in the germline V gene.

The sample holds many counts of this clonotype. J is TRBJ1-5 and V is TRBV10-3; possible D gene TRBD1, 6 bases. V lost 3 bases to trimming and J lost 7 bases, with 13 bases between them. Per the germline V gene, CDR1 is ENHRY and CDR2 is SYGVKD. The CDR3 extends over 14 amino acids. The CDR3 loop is CAISDWGRGQPQHF. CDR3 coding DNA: TGTGCCATCAGTGATTGGGGGCGAGGGCAGCCCCAGCATTTT.

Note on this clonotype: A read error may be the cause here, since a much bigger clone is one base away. The CDR3 coding sequence is TGCAGCGCAGCAGGGTTTCTGAACACCGGGGAGCTGTTTTTT. Protein: CSAAGFLNTGELFF. The V call is TRBV29-1, the J call TRBJ2-2; tentative D call: TRBD1 (5 bases). The CDR3 is 14 residues long. CDR1 is SQVTM, CDR2 ANQGSEA, per germline. V shed 7 bases and J shed 1 base, with 13 bases lying between them.

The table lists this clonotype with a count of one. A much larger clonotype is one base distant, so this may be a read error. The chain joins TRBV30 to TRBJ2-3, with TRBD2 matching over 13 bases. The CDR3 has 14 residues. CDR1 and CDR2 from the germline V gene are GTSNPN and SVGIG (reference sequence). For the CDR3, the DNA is TGTGCCTGGGGGACTAGCGGGACGGCAGATGCGCAGTATTTT. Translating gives CAWGTSGTADAQYF. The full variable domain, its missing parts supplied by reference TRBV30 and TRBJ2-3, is SQTIHQWPATLVQPVGSPLSLECTVEGTSNPNLYWYRQAAGRGLQLLFYSVGIGQISSEVPQNLSASRPQDRQFILSSKKLLLSDSGFYLCAWGTSGTADAQYFGPGTRLTVL.

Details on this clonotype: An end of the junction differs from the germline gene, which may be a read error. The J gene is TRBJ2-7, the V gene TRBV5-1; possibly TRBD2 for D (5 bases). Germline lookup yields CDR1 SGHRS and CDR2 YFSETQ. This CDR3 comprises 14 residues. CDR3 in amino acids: CASSLAGFPYVQYF. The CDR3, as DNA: TGCGCCAGCAGCTTGGCGGGATTCCCCTACGTGCAGTACTTC.

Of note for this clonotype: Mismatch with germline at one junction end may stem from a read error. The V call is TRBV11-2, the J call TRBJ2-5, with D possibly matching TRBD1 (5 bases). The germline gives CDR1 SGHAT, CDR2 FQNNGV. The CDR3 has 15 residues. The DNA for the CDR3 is TGTGCCAGCAGCTTGGGGCTGGGATCGTATGAGACCCAGAACTTC. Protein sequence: CASSLGLGSYETQNF.

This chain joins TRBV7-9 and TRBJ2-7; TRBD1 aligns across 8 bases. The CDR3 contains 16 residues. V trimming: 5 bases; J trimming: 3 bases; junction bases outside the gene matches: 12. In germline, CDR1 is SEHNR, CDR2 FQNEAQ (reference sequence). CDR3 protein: CASSTWVQGADYEQYF. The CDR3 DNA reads TGTGCCAGCAGCACCTGGGTTCAGGGGGCAGACTACGAGCAGTACTTC. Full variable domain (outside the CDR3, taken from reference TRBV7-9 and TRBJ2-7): DTGVSQNPRHKITKRGQNVTFRCDPISEHNRLYWYRQTLGQGPEFLTYFQNEAQLEKSRLLSDRFSAERPKGSFSTLEIQRTEQGDSAMYLCASSTWVQGADYEQYFGPGTRLTVT.

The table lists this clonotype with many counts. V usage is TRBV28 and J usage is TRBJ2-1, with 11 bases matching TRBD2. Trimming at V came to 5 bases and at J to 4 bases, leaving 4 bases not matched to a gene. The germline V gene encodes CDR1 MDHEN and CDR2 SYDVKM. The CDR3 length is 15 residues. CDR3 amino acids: CASSPSGRLYNEQFF. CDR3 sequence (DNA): TGTGCCAGCAGTCCTAGCGGGAGGCTTTACAATGAGCAGTTCTTC.

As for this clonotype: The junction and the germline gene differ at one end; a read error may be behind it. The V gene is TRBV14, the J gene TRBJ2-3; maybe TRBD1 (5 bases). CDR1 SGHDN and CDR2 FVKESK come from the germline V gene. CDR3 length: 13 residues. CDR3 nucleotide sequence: TGTGCCAGCAGTCCCGTAATGACAGATATGCAGTATTTT. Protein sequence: CASSPVMTDMQYF.

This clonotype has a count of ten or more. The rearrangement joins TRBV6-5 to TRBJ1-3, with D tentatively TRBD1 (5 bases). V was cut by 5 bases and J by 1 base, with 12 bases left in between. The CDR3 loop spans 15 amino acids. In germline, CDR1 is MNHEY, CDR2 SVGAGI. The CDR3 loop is CASSRYQGSGNTIYF. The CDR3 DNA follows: TGTGCCAGCAGTCGCTATCAGGGTTCTGGAAACACCATATATTTT.

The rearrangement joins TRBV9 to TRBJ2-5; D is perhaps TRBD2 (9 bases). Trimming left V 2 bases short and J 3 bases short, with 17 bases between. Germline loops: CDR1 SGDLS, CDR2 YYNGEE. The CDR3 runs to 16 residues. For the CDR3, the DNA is TGTGCCAGCAGCGTGCAGGGGGCTAGCGGGGAAGAGACCCAGTACTTC. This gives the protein CASSVQGASGEETQYF. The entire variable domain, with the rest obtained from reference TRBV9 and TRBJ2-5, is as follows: DSGVTQTPKHLITATGQRVTLRCSPRSGDLSVYWYQQSLDQGLQFLIQYYNGEERAKGNILERFSAQQFPDLHSELNLSSLELGDSALYFCASSVQGASGEETQYFGPGTRLLVL.

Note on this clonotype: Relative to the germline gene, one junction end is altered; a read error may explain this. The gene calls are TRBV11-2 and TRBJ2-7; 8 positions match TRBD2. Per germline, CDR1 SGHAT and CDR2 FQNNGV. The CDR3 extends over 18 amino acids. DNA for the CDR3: TGTGTCAGCGGCCTGGATTGGGTCAGTCTAGCGGGTCCCTACGAGCAGTACTTC. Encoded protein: CVSGLDWVSLAGPYEQYF.

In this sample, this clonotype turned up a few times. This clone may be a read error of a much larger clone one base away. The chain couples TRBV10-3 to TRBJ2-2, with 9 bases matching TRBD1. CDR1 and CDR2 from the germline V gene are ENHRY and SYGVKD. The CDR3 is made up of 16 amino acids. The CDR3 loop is CTIKTGGPGSTGELFF. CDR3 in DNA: TGTACCATAAAAACAGGGGGCCCAGGGAGCACCGGGGAGCTGTTTTTT.

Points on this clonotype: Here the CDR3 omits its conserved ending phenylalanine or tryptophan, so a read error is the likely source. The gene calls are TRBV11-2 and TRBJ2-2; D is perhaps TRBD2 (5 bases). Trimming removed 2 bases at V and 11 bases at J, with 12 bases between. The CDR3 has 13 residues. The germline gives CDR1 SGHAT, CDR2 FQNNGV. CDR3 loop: CASSLNRTGELFS. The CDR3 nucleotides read TGTGCCAGCAGCTTAAATAGGACTGGTGAGCTGTTTTCT.

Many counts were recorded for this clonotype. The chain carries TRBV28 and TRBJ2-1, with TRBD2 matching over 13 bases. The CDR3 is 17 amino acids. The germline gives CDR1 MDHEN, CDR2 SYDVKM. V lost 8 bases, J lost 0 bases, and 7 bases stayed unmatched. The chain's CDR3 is CASGQTSGRTSYNEQFF. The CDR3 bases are TGTGCCAGCGGACAGACTAGCGGGAGGACCTCCTACAATGAGCAGTTCTTC. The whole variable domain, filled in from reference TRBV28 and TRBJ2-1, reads DVKVTQSSRYLVKRTGEKVFLECVQDMDHENMFWYRQDPGLGLRLIYFSYDVKMKEKGDIPEGYSVSREKKERFSLILESASTNQTSMYLCASGQTSGRTSYNEQFFGPGTRLTVL.

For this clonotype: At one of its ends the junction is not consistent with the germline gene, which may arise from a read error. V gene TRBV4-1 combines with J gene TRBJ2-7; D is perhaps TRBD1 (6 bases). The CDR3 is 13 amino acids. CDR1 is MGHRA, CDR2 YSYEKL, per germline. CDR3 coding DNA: TGCGCCATCAGCAGGGGACAAAACTACGAGCAGTACTTC. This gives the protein CAISRGQNYEQYF.